The 17 T cell receptor beta chains in this list originate from one sample, sequenced in a study of Graves' ophthalmopathy and Graves' hyperthyroidism. Scientists amplified the TCR beta CDR3 regions from RNA transcripts. RT-PCR was first run with HTBI primers, then multiplex PCR in a second round. TCRdb processed the multiplex PCR reads anew with MiXCR; each CDR3 protein has one entry. The sample includes 150,000 to 200,000 distinct CDR3 sequences, approximately 40% of them seen just once. Input material: peripheral blood. These receptors all come from a woman aged 40 to 50 with Graves' ophthalmopathy.

V is TRBV28 and J is TRBJ1-5, with D perhaps TRBD1 (5 bases). The V gene's germline CDR1 is MDHEN and CDR2 SYDVKM. The CDR3 runs 17 residues. V lost 6 bases, J lost 3 bases, and 21 bases lay in between. CDR3 loop: CASRAPSVGLFNQPQHF. The DNA of the CDR3 is TGTGCCAGCAGAGCACCGTCAGTGGGGCTATTCAATCAGCCCCAGCATTTT.

This clonotype was observed at least ten times. This chain links TRBV12-3 or TRBV12-4 with TRBJ2-4, with 7 bases aligning to TRBD1. The ends lost 6 bases at V and 0 bases at J; junction bases unmatched: 5. This CDR3 is 15 amino acids long. Here the CDR3 DNA reads TGTGCCAGCAGCCCAGGGGGTCTAGCCAAAAACATTCAGTACTTC. Protein sequence: CASSPGGLAKNIQYF.

This clonotype was observed many times. The chain uses TRBV6-5 and TRBJ1-1, with D uncertain. This CDR3 has 11 amino acids. V was clipped by 5 bases and J by 6 bases, with 7 bases between them. CDR1 MNHEY and CDR2 SVGAGI come from the germline V gene. Here the CDR3 reads CASSRRSEAFF. The CDR3 bases are TGTGCCAGCAGTCGTAGGTCTGAAGCTTTCTTT.

This clonotype showed up just a few times. J is TRBJ1-5 and V is TRBV2; D is possibly TRBD1 (6 bases). The CDR3 runs to 14 residues. V shed 11 bases and J shed 2 bases, with 16 bases lying between them. Germline CDR1 is SNHLY and CDR2 is FYNNEI. Here the CDR3 DNA reads TGTGCCGTATCTGGGGGCTCTCGCAATCAGCCCCAGCATTTT. It yields the protein CAVSGGSRNQPQHF.

V usage is TRBV10-3 and J usage is TRBJ2-5, with D tentatively TRBD1 (6 bases). Trimming stripped 10 bases from V and 1 base from J, with 10 bases between. The CDR3 loop spans 12 amino acids. CDR1 and CDR2 from the germline V gene are ENHRY and SYGVKD. The CDR3 DNA reads as TGTGCCACAAGACAGGTCCAAGAGACCCAGTACTTC. Translation: CATRQVQETQYF.

This clonotype occurred many times. The chain employs TRBV20-1 and TRBJ2-7, with 11 bases lining up with TRBD2. Germline V gene data show CDR1 as DFQATT and CDR2 as SNEGSKA (reference sequence). With V trimmed by 5 bases and J by 4 bases, 7 bases remained unmatched. This CDR3 is 14 amino acids long. The CDR3 loop is CSADLAGGVYEQYF. CDR3 nucleotides: TGCAGTGCTGACCTAGCGGGAGGAGTGTACGAGCAGTACTTC.

This clonotype came up many times. V is TRBV28 and J is TRBJ1-2; TRBD1 might be the D (6 bases). Trimming removed 8 bases from V and 0 bases from J, with 10 bases in between. There are 13 residues in the CDR3. Germline V lookup: CDR1 MDHEN, CDR2 SYDVKM. CDR3 bases: TGTGCCAGCTTTGAGGGGGCTAACTATGGCTACACCTTC. It specifies CASFEGANYGYTF.

The table lists this clonotype with many counts. J is TRBJ2-5 and V is TRBV3-1; D may be TRBD2 (5 bases). The CDR3 spans 16 residues. Germline V gene data show CDR1 as LGHDT and CDR2 as YNNKEL (reference sequence). Between the trimmed V and J ends, which lost 0 bases and 3 bases, there was a span of 14 bases. The CDR3 loop reads CASSQDQDYLEETQYF. The CDR3 coding sequence is TGTGCCAGCAGCCAAGATCAAGACTACCTAGAAGAGACCCAGTACTTC.

The chain combines TRBV30 with TRBJ1-2, with a tentative D call TRBD1 (5 bases). Trimming stripped 2 bases from V and 8 bases from J, with 12 bases between. This CDR3 contains 12 residues. Germline CDR1 is GTSNPN and CDR2 is SVGIG (reference sequence). This chain's CDR3 is CAWSLPGGGYTF. The CDR3 coding sequence is TGTGCCTGGAGTTTACCGGGGGGGGGCTACACCTTC.

The V gene is TRBV6-2 or TRBV6-3, the J gene TRBJ1-5; D is unclear. Trimming stripped 5 bases from V and 5 bases from J, with 25 bases between. Germline V gene data show CDR1 as MNHEY and CDR2 as SVGEGT. The CDR3 loop spans 18 amino acids. This CDR3 is CASSPWFQRSSVHQPQHF. The CDR3 DNA reads TGTGCCAGCAGTCCCTGGTTCCAAAGGAGTTCGGTTCATCAGCCCCAGCATTTT.

The sample holds many counts of this clonotype. The chain uses TRBV6-5 and TRBJ1-5; no firm D call. V was pared by 6 bases and J by 1 base, with 16 bases between. The CDR3 covers 16 residues. Germline CDR1 MNHEY, CDR2 SVGAGI. The DNA for the CDR3 is TGTGCCAGCAGCTCCACTGGACCGATAAGCAATCAGCCCCAGCATTTT. Amino acid sequence: CASSSTGPISNQPQHF.

The chain carries TRBV27 and TRBJ2-5; D unclear. The CDR3 spans 13 residues. V lost 6 bases and J 5 bases, leaving 13 bases between the germline ends. Germline V gene data show CDR1 as MNHEY and CDR2 as SMNVEV (reference sequence). The CDR3, as DNA: TGTGCCAGCAGAATGTGGGCTGGGGAGACCCAGTACTTC. It is translated as CASRMWAGETQYF.

In this sample, this clonotype turned up many times. The chain is built from TRBV11-2 and TRBJ2-7; D is perhaps TRBD2 (5 bases). Deletions cut 5 bases from V and 6 bases from J, with 20 bases between. The CDR3 is 15 amino acids. Per germline, CDR1 SGHAT and CDR2 FQNNGV. This chain's CDR3 is CASSKQAGLPIEQYF. The CDR3 coding sequence is TGTGCCAGCAGCAAGCAAGCCGGACTCCCCATCGAGCAGTACTTC.

This clonotype was picked up many times. The DNA for the CDR3 is TGTGCCAGCAGCTGGGGACCGGGTAATTCACCCCTCCACTTT. It specifies CASSWGPGNSPLHF. V gene TRBV11-2 combines with J gene TRBJ1-6; tentative D call: TRBD1 (5 bases). The CDR3 loop spans 14 amino acids. CDR1 and CDR2 (germline): SGHAT, FQNNGV. Trimming took off 4 bases at V and 6 bases at J, with 10 bases between the two ends.

This clonotype was observed many times. The J gene is TRBJ2-3, the V gene TRBV28; D unclear. Germline loops: CDR1 MDHEN, CDR2 SYDVKM. V dropped 1 base and J dropped 6 bases, with 8 bases sitting between them. The CDR3 consists of 13 residues. CDR3 sequence: CASSLSGFDTQYF. DNA of the CDR3: TGTGCCAGCAGTTTATCGGGTTTTGATACGCAGTATTTT.

This clonotype occurred many times. The genes are TRBV30 and TRBJ2-5; D is perhaps TRBD1 (5 bases). The CDR3 runs to 13 residues. V lost 0 bases, J lost 7 bases, and 12 bases lay in between. CDR1 is GTSNPN, CDR2 SVGIG, per germline (reference sequence). CDR3: CAWSVQEIGTQYF. Here the CDR3 DNA reads TGTGCCTGGAGTGTACAGGAGATAGGGACCCAGTACTTC.

Many counts were recorded for this clonotype. The J gene is TRBJ2-7, the V gene TRBV5-5; 7 nucleotides align to TRBD1. Germline V gene sequence: CDR1 SGHKS, CDR2 YYEKEE (reference sequence). The CDR3 length is 13 residues. J was trimmed by 4 bases and V by 4 bases; bases with no gene match: 5. CDR3 residues: CASSPLGQYEQYF. CDR3 sequence (DNA): TGTGCCAGCAGCCCCTTGGGACAGTACGAGCAGTACTTC.